The text below deals with one TCR beta chain. The table came from immunoSEQ multiplex PCR; TCRdb's copy has only in-frame clones and leaves some out. The top ten hold about half of the sample, which has several thousand clones, 65% to 85% seen once. The CDR3 is 17 residues long. CDR1 is SGHRS and CDR2 is YFSETQ in the germline V gene. With V trimmed by 4 bases and J by 8 bases, 19 bases remained unmatched. The sample belongs to a study of T cells after posttransplantation cyclophosphamide. Controls had myeloablative marrow grafts with methotrexate and calcineurin inhibitor, sampled at 1 year. The gene calls are TRBV5-1 and TRBJ1-1, with 8 nucleotides matching TRBD1. This specimen consisted of PBMCs, obtained about 340 days after allogeneic stem cell transplant with calcineurin inhibitor and methotrexate. This sequence was found in a female patient in her fifties who received an allogeneic stem cell transplant from an unrelated donor, was CMV-positive, and had acute and chronic GVHD. The T cells may partly be graft donor cells. The chain's CDR3 is CASSRGGIRGQGFEAFF. CDR3 bases: TGCGCCAGCAGCCGTGGGGGTATCCGAGGACAGGGATTCGAAGCTTTCTTT.